This T cell receptor beta chain was retrieved from a study of cytomegalovirus exposure and HLA in healthy donors. Background on the study: The roughly 700 first-cohort repertoires shared a platform with the 130 or so validation repertoires, as reported in a later analysis. Study-wide results and limits: Both high specificity and high sensitivity reportedly marked the classifier's diagnosis of cytomegalovirus status. According to a subsequent analysis, TCR clusters from the first cohort were inclined to appear together in the 120 validation repertoires.

The donors were in the roughly 120-subject validation cohort; that cohort was separate from the roughly 730-subject first cohort. Details on this clone: As yet, its antigen is unknown.

V dropped 4 bases and J dropped 1; count of bases not matched to a gene: 13. Germline CDR1 and CDR2: MGHRA and YSYEKL. CDR3 length equals 18 residues. This table comes from immunoSEQ multiplex PCR, and its TCRdb copy is limited to in-frame clones, with some not included. The table has around 69,000 clones, 96% seen once. The receptor comes from a woman aged 18-29 years in good health and CMV-seropositive. The V call is TRBV4-1, the J call TRBJ2-1; 7 bases are a match to TRBD2. The sequenced material came from PBMCs. CDR3 DNA sequence: TGCGCCAGCAGCCGCAATGAGGGAGGGAGGGGATCCTACAATGAGCAGTTCTTC. Translating gives CASSRNEGGRGSYNEQFF.